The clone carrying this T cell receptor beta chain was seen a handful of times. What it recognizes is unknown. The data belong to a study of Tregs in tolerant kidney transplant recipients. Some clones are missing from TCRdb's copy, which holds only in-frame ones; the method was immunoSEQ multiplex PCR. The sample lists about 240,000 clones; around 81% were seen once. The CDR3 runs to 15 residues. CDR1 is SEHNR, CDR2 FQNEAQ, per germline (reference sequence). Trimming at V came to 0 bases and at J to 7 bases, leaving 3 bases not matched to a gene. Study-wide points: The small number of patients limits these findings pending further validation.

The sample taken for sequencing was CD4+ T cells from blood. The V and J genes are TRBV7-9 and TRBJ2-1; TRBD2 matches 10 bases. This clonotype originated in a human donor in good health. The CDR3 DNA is TGTGCCAGCAGCTTAGCGTCGACTAGCGGGAATGAGCAGTTCTTC. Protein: CASSLASTSGNEQFF.